The 29 T cell receptor beta chains given below trace back to one sample, sequenced in a study of beta chain features in type 1 diabetes. Study-level results: All four CD4+ subsets from Type 1 diabetes patients carried moderately but significantly shorter TCRB CDR3s.

Their antigens are not known. Every isolated RNA sample was fully reverse transcribed, so sequencing captured expressed TCRB transcripts. Assay: immunoSEQ multiplex PCR; the TCRdb copy retains only in-frame clones and omits some. The data contain 300,000 to 400,000 clones, 9.6% of them seen just once; the ten biggest clones take up roughly 0.54%. The sequenced sample consisted of central memory CD4+ T cells from blood. These receptors came from a man aged 25-40 years with type 1 diabetes.

The gene calls are TRBV7-9 and TRBJ2-6; D possibly corresponds to TRBD1 (6 bases). Deletions cut 2 bases from V and 0 bases from J, with 14 bases between. From germline, CDR1 is SEHNR and CDR2 FQNEAQ (reference sequence). CDR3 size: 18 residues. CDR3 bases: TGTGCCAGCAGCTTATTCCCAGGGGATAGCTCTGGGGCCAACGTCCTGACTTTC. Protein product: CASSLFPGDSSGANVLTF.

This clone was detected a few times. The chain carries TRBV15 and TRBJ2-2; D assignment may be TRBD1 or TRBD2 (5 bases each). Trimming removed 2 bases at V and 8 bases at J, with 21 bases between. This CDR3 spans 17 amino acids. The V gene's germline CDR1 is LNHNV and CDR2 YYDKDF (reference sequence). The CDR3 loop is CATSRIVYAGTVGELFF. The DNA of the CDR3 is TGTGCCACCAGCAGAATAGTTTATGCAGGGACGGTTGGGGAGCTGTTTTTT.

This clone was seen more than once but under ten times. This sequence joins TRBV2 and TRBJ2-1; D remains unclear. Germline loops: CDR1 SNHLY, CDR2 FYNNEI. This CDR3 is 12 amino acids long. V shed 0 bases and J shed 11 bases, with 8 bases lying between them. This chain's CDR3 is CASSEAGRKQFF. The CDR3 coding sequence is TGTGCCAGCAGTGAAGCGGGCAGGAAGCAGTTCTTC.

The chain recombines TRBV27 with TRBJ2-2; 8 bases match TRBD1. J gave up 5 bases and V 8 bases, and 7 bases lay outside the gene matches. Germline CDR1 is MNHEY and CDR2 is SMNVEV (reference sequence). The CDR3 runs 14 residues. The CDR3 nucleotides read TGTGCCAGCGGGAAGTACAGGGGGACCGGGGAGCTGTTTTTT. This sequence encodes CASGKYRGTGELFF.

This clone was counted many times. V and J are TRBV29-1 and TRBJ1-1, with D possibly matching TRBD1 (6 bases). CDR3 size: 13 residues. V dropped 5 bases and J dropped 0 bases, with 10 bases sitting between them. Germline V gene lookup returns CDR1 SQVTM and CDR2 ANQGSEA. The DNA for the CDR3 is TGCAGCGTTTCAACAGGGCTGAACACTGAAGCTTTCTTT. Protein product: CSVSTGLNTEAFF.

CDR3 loop: CASRVPTGAQPQHF. CDR3 nucleotide sequence: TGTGCCAGCAGGGTCCCCACAGGGGCCCAGCCCCAGCATTTT. The rearrangement uses TRBV6-6 and TRBJ1-5; 7 nucleotides match TRBD1. V lost 6 bases, J lost 7 bases, and 9 bases stayed unmatched. This CDR3 region has 14 residues. Germline CDR1 and CDR2: MNHNY and SVGAGI (reference sequence).

In this sample, this clone turned up many times. Distinct nucleotide sequences in the sample also encode this CDR3. This sequence joins TRBV28 and TRBJ2-2; no clear D gene. The V gene's germline CDR1 is MDHEN and CDR2 SYDVKM. The CDR3 totals 14 residues. V lost 2 bases to trimming and J lost 1 base, with 5 bases between them. The CDR3 is CASSLGGNTGELFF. The CDR3 DNA reads as TGTGCCAGCAGTTTAGGCGGGAACACCGGGGAGCTGTTTTTT.

This clone was counted only a few times. The V and J genes are TRBV28 and TRBJ2-5; the match to TRBD2 covers 9 bases. The CDR3 is made up of 15 amino acids. The ends lost 4 bases at V and 2 bases at J; junction bases unmatched: 5. Germline values: CDR1 MDHEN, CDR2 SYDVKM. The CDR3 DNA is TGTGCCAGCAGTTCCCCTCTAGCGGGGCAAGAGACCCAGTACTTC. As protein: CASSSPLAGQETQYF.

The rearrangement uses TRBV9 and TRBJ2-4; maybe TRBD2 (6 bases). CDR3 length: 15 amino acids. Trimming shortened V by 3 bases and J by 9 bases, and 19 bases separated the two germline ends. Germline V gene lookup returns CDR1 SGDLS and CDR2 YYNGEE. The CDR3 nucleotides are TGTGCCAGCAGCGCCGGGGACTCCCGGATTGGCATTCAGTACTTC. It codes for CASSAGDSRIGIQYF.

Only a few counts were recorded for this clone. This chain uses TRBV27 with TRBJ2-2; TRBD2 might be the D (6 bases). Trimming took off 10 bases at V and 4 bases at J, with 16 bases between the two ends. Germline lookup yields CDR1 MNHEY and CDR2 SMNVEV (reference sequence). This CDR3 region has 14 residues. This chain's CDR3 is CATRLDSSTGELFF. The CDR3 DNA reads TGTGCCACACGACTAGATAGTTCCACCGGGGAGCTGTTTTTT.

This clone appeared a few times. The V gene is TRBV28, the J gene TRBJ1-2; 10 bases fit TRBD1. After removal of 5 bases from V and 4 bases from J, the junction contained 10 bases not matched to a gene. Germline CDR1 is MDHEN and CDR2 is SYDVKM. The CDR3 runs 16 residues. The CDR3 is CASSPASTGGGYGYTF. The DNA for the CDR3 is TGTGCCAGCAGTCCCGCCTCGACAGGGGGCGGCTATGGCTACACCTTC.

The chain employs TRBV6-6 and TRBJ1-3; D gene unclear. The CDR3 length is 15 residues. The germline CDR1 and CDR2 sequences are MNHNY and SVGAGI (reference sequence). The V gene lost 6 bases and the J gene lost 0 bases, with 12 bases spanning the gap. The CDR3 reads CASSLRGSSGNTIYF. The DNA of the CDR3 is TGTGCCAGCAGCCTCCGTGGGAGCTCTGGAAACACCATATATTTT.

The chain employs TRBV10-3 and TRBJ2-7; D remains unclear. The CDR3 has 15 residues. The germline V and J ends were trimmed by 3 bases and 1 base, with 13 bases remaining between them. Germline-derived CDR1 and CDR2 are ENHRY and SYGVKD. The CDR3 nucleotides read TGTGCCATCAGTGACTCCCTTACACTTTCCTACGAGCAGTACTTC. Amino acid sequence: CAISDSLTLSYEQYF.

This clone turned up a few times. The rearrangement joins TRBV6-5 to TRBJ2-7; D gene ambiguous. Looked up from germline, CDR1 is MNHEY and CDR2 is SVGAGI. The CDR3 extends over 11 amino acids. Trimming removed 6 bases at V and 3 bases at J, with 6 bases between. This CDR3 is CASSRYYEQYF. In DNA form, the CDR3 reads TGTGCCAGCAGCAGATACTACGAGCAGTACTTC.

Only a few counts were recorded for this clone. Different DNA sequences within this sample yield the same CDR3. The V call is TRBV4-1, the J call TRBJ2-7; 15 nucleotides line up with TRBD2. Germline V gene lookup returns CDR1 MGHRA and CDR2 YSYEKL. Trimming took 4 bases from V and 7 from J; bases not matched to a gene: 5. This CDR3 region has 15 residues. CDR3 in DNA: TGCGCCAGCAGCCTAGGACTAGCGGGAGGGCGGGAGCAGTACTTC. It encodes CASSLGLAGGREQYF.

This clone came up a few times. The chain combines TRBV15 with TRBJ2-4; the D gene is possibly TRBD2 (6 bases). Germline V CDR1 and CDR2: LNHNV, YYDKDF (reference sequence). The CDR3 has 18 amino acids. Deletions cut 1 base from V and 2 bases from J, with 18 bases between. The CDR3 is CATSRGSGLSLTKNIQYF. The CDR3 region has the DNA TGTGCCACCAGCAGAGGATCGGGACTCTCTCTTACCAAAAACATTCAGTACTTC.

This clone was recorded a few times. The gene calls are TRBV9 and TRBJ1-2; 9 bases agree with TRBD1. Germline V gives CDR1 SGDLS, CDR2 YYNGEE. CDR3 size: 14 residues. The V gene end was trimmed by 4 bases and the J gene end by 4 bases; junction bases not matched to a gene: 5. In DNA, the CDR3 is TGTGCCAGCAGCTTACAGGGGGCCAGCTATGGCTACACCTTC. This codes for CASSLQGASYGYTF.

This clone has more than one count but fewer than ten. J is TRBJ1-1 and V is TRBV28, with 11 bases lining up with TRBD1. Germline assignment: CDR1 MDHEN and CDR2 SYDVKM. The trim removed 2 bases at V and 7 bases at J, leaving 3 bases unmatched. This CDR3 comprises 14 residues. The CDR3 reads CASSLEGQGGEAFF. The CDR3 nucleotides are TGTGCCAGCAGTTTAGAGGGACAGGGGGGTGAAGCTTTCTTT.

This clone was seen many times. The rearrangement joins TRBV6-1 to TRBJ1-5; the D gene is possibly TRBD1 (5 bases). The germline V gene encodes CDR1 MNHNS and CDR2 SASEGT. The CDR3 is 15 amino acids. The V gene lost 2 bases and the J gene lost 7 bases, with 15 bases spanning the gap. CDR3 loop: CASSEQGRGGQPQHF. DNA of the CDR3: TGTGCCAGCAGTGAACAAGGGAGGGGAGGGCAGCCCCAGCATTTT.

This clone was found a few times. The chain recombines TRBV30 with TRBJ2-1; 10 bases line up with TRBD2. In germline, CDR1 is GTSNPN, CDR2 SVGIG (reference sequence). This CDR3 spans 13 amino acids. Trimming removed 5 bases from V and 6 bases from J; junction bases left unmatched: 4. CDR3: CAWGLAGGNEQFF. The CDR3 nucleotides read TGTGCCTGGGGTTTAGCGGGAGGCAATGAGCAGTTCTTC.

This clone was detected only a few times. The gene calls are TRBV27 and TRBJ2-3; perhaps TRBD1 as D (5 bases). Trimming stripped 2 bases from V and 10 bases from J, with 19 bases between. The CDR3 covers 15 residues. Germline loops: CDR1 MNHEY, CDR2 SMNVEV (reference sequence). As DNA, the CDR3 is TGTGCCAGCAGTTTAGCATCCACAGGTCTTACGGCGCAGTATTTT. It specifies CASSLASTGLTAQYF.

This clone has at least ten counts. The gene calls are TRBV27 and TRBJ1-1; D possibly corresponds to TRBD1 (6 bases). The CDR3 is 14 residues long. Germline CDR1 reads MNHEY; CDR2 reads SMNVEV (reference sequence). V was shortened by 5 bases and J by 4 bases, with 14 bases between the two germline ends. The DNA for the CDR3 is TGTGCCAGCAGTCCACAGGGTACGGTCACTGAAGCTTTCTTT. Residues: CASSPQGTVTEAFF.

The chain joins TRBV6-1 to TRBJ1-5, with D tentatively TRBD1 (5 bases). V was trimmed by 6 bases and J by 5 bases, leaving 11 bases between them. CDR3 length: 13 amino acids. The germline V gene has CDR1 MNHNS and CDR2 SASEGT. In nucleotides, the CDR3 is TGTGCCAGCAGGTGGGGACGGGATCAGCCCCAGCATTTT. Encoded protein: CASRWGRDQPQHF.

This clone appeared a few times. This rearrangement joins TRBV6-5 to TRBJ1-2; D perhaps matches TRBD1 (6 bases). Germline V gene data show CDR1 as MNHEY and CDR2 as SVGAGI. The CDR3 contains 14 residues. V lost 6 bases and J lost 0, with 11 bases in between. The CDR3 nucleotides read TGTGCCAGCAGCCCCAGGGGAGCTAACTATGGCTACACCTTC. Its protein is CASSPRGANYGYTF.

The V and J genes are TRBV2 and TRBJ1-2; 7 bases agree with TRBD1. Germline V gene sequence: CDR1 SNHLY, CDR2 FYNNEI. The V segment lost 6 bases and the J segment 4 bases; nucleotides outside the gene matches: 5. This CDR3 has 13 amino acids. In DNA, the CDR3 is TGTGCCAGCAGCCCGGGACAGTCCTATGGCTACACCTTC. Translating gives CASSPGQSYGYTF.

As DNA, the CDR3 is TGTGCCAGCTTCGGGGTCCCGACTAATTACGAGCAGTACTTC. Translating it yields CASFGVPTNYEQYF. The chain employs TRBV6-1 and TRBJ2-5, with D perhaps TRBD2 (5 bases). The tail of the sequence fits TRBJ2-7 better, so the J call may be wrong. CDR3 length: 14 amino acids. Germline V gene data show CDR1 as MNHNS and CDR2 as SASEGT.

The table lists this clone with a few counts. This chain joins TRBV5-1 and TRBJ2-5; D ambiguous. Germline V gene lookup returns CDR1 SGHRS and CDR2 YFSETQ. The V end lost 0 bases, the J end lost 2 bases, and 14 bases lay between the germline ends. The CDR3 covers 16 residues. CDR3 region: CASSLGLIGGQETQYF. As DNA, the CDR3 is TGCGCCAGCAGCTTGGGACTTATTGGCGGACAAGAGACCCAGTACTTC.

This clone was detected a few times. The J gene is TRBJ1-3, the V gene TRBV18; perhaps TRBD1 as D (6 bases). There are 16 residues in the CDR3. V lost 5 bases and J lost 0, with 14 bases in between. Germline CDR1 and CDR2: KGHSH and LQKENI. Written as DNA, the CDR3 is TGTGCCAGCTCATTTGACAGGACCTTCTCTGGAAACACCATATATTTT. Translating gives CASSFDRTFSGNTIYF.

With regard to this clone: The junction differs from germline at one of its ends, possibly a read error. V gene TRBV10-3 combines with J gene TRBJ1-2, with no clear D. The CDR3 extends over 13 amino acids. Per the germline V gene, CDR1 is ENHRY and CDR2 is SYGVKD. CDR3 nucleotides: TGTGCCATCGGTGACACCAATAACTATGGCTACACCTTC. The encoded protein is CAIGDTNNYGYTF.